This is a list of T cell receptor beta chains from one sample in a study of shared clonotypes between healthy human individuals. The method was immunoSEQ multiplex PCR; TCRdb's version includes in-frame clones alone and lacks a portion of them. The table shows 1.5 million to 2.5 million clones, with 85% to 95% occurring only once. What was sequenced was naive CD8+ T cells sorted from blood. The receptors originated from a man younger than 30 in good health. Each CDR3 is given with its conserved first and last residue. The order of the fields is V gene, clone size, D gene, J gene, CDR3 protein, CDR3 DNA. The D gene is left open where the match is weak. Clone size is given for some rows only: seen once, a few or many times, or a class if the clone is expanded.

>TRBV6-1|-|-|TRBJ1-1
CASSEQAGGTEAFF
TGTGCCAGCAGTGAACAAGCGGGAGGGACTGAAGCTTTCTTT
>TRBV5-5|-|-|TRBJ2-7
CASSSGGLEGRLYEQYF
TGTGCCAGCAGCTCAGGCGGATTGGAGGGAAGACTATACGAGCAGTACTTC
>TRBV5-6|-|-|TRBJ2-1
CASSLREPTRSYNEQFF
TGTGCCAGCAGCTTGAGAGAGCCTACTCGCTCCTACAATGAGCAGTTCTTC
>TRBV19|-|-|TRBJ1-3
CATLGGSQKGNTIYF
TGTGCCACCCTGGGGGGAAGTCAGAAAGGAAACACCATATATTTT
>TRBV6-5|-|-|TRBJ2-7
CASSYVGGGYEQYF
TGTGCCAGCAGTTACGTGGGAGGGGGCTACGAGCAGTACTTC
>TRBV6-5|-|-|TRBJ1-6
CATALPGGPNSPLHF
TGTGCCACCGCCCTCCCGGGGGGCCCTAATTCACCCCTCCACTTT
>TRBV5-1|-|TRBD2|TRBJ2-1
CASSLLAGGGEQFF
TGCGCCAGCAGCTTGCTAGCGGGAGGTGGTGAGCAGTTCTTC
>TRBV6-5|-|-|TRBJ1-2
CASSPFDRNYGYTF
TGTGCCAGCAGTCCATTCGACAGAAACTATGGCTACACCTTC
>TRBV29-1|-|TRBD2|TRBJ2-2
CSFISSGGANTGELFF
TGCAGCTTCATCTCTAGCGGGGGGGCGAACACCGGGGAGCTGTTTTTT
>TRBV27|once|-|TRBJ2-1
CASSLGTWAGEQFF
TGTGCCAGCAGTTTGGGAACTTGGGCGGGGGAGCAGTTCTTC
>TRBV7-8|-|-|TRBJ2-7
CASSFTGSYEQYF
TGTGCCAGCAGCTTTACAGGGTCCTACGAGCAGTACTTC
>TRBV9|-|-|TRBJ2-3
CASSVGGNTGDTQYF
TGTGCCAGCAGCGTAGGAGGCAACACCGGGGATACGCAGTATTTT
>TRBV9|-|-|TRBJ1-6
CASSVVSGGGSPLHF
TGTGCCAGCAGCGTAGTGTCCGGGGGCGGTTCACCCCTCCACTTT
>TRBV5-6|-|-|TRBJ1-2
CASSPVGEAYGYTF
TGTGCCAGCAGCCCGGTGGGGGAAGCGTATGGCTACACCTTC
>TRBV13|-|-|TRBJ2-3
CASSSRTETQSTDTQYF
TGTGCCAGCAGCTCCCGGACAGAAACGCAGAGCACAGATACGCAGTATTTT
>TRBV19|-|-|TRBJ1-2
CASSYSDNNYGYTF
TGTGCCAGTAGCTACAGCGACAACAACTATGGCTACACCTTC
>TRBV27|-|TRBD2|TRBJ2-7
CASSLRGRTSGYEQYF
TGTGCCAGCAGTTTACGGGGCCGGACTAGCGGCTACGAGCAGTACTTC
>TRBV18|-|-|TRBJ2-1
CASSPSYGSSSYNEQFF
TGTGCCAGCTCACCATCATATGGGAGTAGCTCCTACAATGAGCAGTTCTTC
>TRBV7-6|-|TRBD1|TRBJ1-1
CASSFTGGADTEAFF
TGTGCCAGCAGCTTCACAGGGGGCGCAGACACTGAAGCTTTCTTT
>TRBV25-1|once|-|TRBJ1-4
CASSEGGEAEKLFF
TGTGCCAGCAGTGAAGGGGGGGAGGCTGAAAAACTGTTTTTT
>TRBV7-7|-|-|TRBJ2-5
CASSLEERETQYF
TGTGCTAGCAGCTTGGAGGAACGAGAGACCCAGTACTTC
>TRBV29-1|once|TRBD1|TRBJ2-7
CSARDSVYEQYF
TGCAGCGCCCGGGACAGCGTATACGAGCAGTACTTC
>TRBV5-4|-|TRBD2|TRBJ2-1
CASSLVGGPEFF
TGTGCCAGCAGCTTGGTGGGAGGGCCGGAGTTCTTC
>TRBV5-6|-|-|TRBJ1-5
CASSLETAGGNQPQHF
TGTGCCAGCAGCTTGGAAACGGCGGGTGGCAATCAGCCCCAGCATTTT
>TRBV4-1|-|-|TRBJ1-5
CASSRTSSGIRDNQPQHF
TGCGCCAGCAGCCGAACAAGTTCAGGGATAAGAGACAATCAGCCCCAGCATTTT
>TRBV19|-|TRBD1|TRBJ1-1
CASSIEGTVEAFF
TGTGCCAGTAGTATAGAGGGGACAGTTGAAGCTTTCTTT
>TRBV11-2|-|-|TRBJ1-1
CASSLNGFTEAFF
TGTGCCAGCAGCTTAAATGGGTTCACTGAAGCTTTCTTT
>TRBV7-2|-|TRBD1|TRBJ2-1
CASSLTGVWDNEQFF
TGTGCCAGCAGCTTAACAGGGGTGTGGGACAATGAGCAGTTCTTC
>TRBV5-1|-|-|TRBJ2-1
CASSPYLLYDEQFF
TGCGCCAGCAGTCCTTACTTATTATATGATGAGCAGTTCTTC
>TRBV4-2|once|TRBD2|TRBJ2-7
CASSFPAGGSYEQYF
TGTGCCAGCAGCTTCCCAGCGGGAGGTTCCTACGAGCAGTACTTC
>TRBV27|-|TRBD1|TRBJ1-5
CASSPMTGANQPQHF
TGTGCCAGCAGTCCAATGACAGGGGCGAATCAGCCCCAGCATTTT
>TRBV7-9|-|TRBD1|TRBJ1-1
CASSSSLLGQGNTEAFF
TGTGCCAGCAGCTCCTCACTCTTGGGACAGGGGAACACTGAAGCTTTCTTT
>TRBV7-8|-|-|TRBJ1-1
CASSPGGARETEAFF
TGTGCCAGCAGCCCCGGGGGGGCGCGGGAAACTGAAGCTTTCTTT
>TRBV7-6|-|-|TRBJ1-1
CASSSGSSNTEAFF
TGTGCCAGCAGCTCCGGGAGTTCGAACACTGAAGCTTTCTTT
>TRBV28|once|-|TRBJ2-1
CASSLLKFNEQFF
TGTGCCAGCAGTTTACTGAAATTCAATGAGCAGTTCTTC
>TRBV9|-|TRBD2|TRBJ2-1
CASSAALAGLAQEQFF
TGTGCCAGCAGCGCGGCACTAGCGGGGCTAGCTCAGGAGCAGTTCTTC
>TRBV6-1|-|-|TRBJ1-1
CASTNPPNTEAFF
TGTGCCAGCACAAATCCCCCGAACACTGAAGCTTTCTTT
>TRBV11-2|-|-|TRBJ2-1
CASSLDSGSYNEQFF
TGTGCCAGCAGCTTAGATAGTGGGTCCTACAATGAGCAGTTCTTC
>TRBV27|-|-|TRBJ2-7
CASSSHREVDVEQYF
TGTGCCAGCAGTTCGCACAGGGAGGTTGACGTCGAGCAGTACTTC
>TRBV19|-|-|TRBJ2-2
CASSIALERNGAGYGELFF
TGTGCCAGTAGTATAGCCCTCGAGAGGAACGGAGCTGGGTACGGGGAGCTGTTTTTT
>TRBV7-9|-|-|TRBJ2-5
CASSLGGETEYQETQYF
TGTGCCAGCAGCTTAGGGGGAGAGACAGAGTACCAAGAGACCCAGTACTTC
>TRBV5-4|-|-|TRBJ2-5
CASSFGPETQYF
TGTGCCAGCAGCTTTGGGCCGGAGACCCAGTACTTC